This TCR beta chain was identified in a study of a mutant IDH1 vaccine in newly diagnosed glioma. TCRdb's copy holds only in-frame clones and misses some; the assay was immunoSEQ multiplex PCR. The table has 110,000 or so clones, about nine tenths seen once. Comment on this clone: Its antigen is not known.

Germline V gene sequence: CDR1 SGHRS, CDR2 YFSETQ. J lost 2 bases, V lost 4 bases, and 1 base had no gene match. This CDR3 is built from 13 residues. Time point of the sample: week 11, during vaccination. Doses comprised 300 ug of mutant IDH1 20-mer peptide each, plus topical imiquimod. The clonotype originates from a woman aged 50 to 65 with glioma. The sequences come from PBMCs, collected from a glioma patient whose treatment included an IDH1 peptide vaccine. This chain joins TRBV5-1 and TRBJ2-3; 7 nucleotides align to TRBD2. Here the CDR3 DNA reads TGCGCCAGCAGCAGGGACTACACAGATACGCAGTATTTT. It specifies CASSRDYTDTQYF.